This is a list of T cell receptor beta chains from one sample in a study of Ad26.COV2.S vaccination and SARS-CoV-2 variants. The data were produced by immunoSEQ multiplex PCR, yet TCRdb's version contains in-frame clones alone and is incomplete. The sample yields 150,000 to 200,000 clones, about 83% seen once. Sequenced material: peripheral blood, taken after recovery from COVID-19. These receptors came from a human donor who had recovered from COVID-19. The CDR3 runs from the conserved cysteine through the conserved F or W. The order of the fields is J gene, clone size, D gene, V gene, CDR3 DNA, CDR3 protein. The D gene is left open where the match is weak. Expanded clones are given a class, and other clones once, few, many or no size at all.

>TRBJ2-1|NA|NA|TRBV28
TGTGCCAGCAGTCCGGGGACGCTCCTGTATGCGGAGCAGTTCTTC
CASSPGTLLYAEQFF
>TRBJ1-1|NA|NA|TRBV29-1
TGCAGCGTTGAAAAAACTAGGGATCTCAACATCATGAACACTGAAGCTTTCTTT
CSVEKTRDLNIMNTEAFF
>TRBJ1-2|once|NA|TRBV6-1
TGTGCCAGCAGTGACCGGGGTGGCTACACCTTT
CASSDRGGYTF
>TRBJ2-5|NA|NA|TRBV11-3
TGTGCCAGCAGCGAAACTCGGGGGGAGACCCAGTACTTC
CASSETRGETQYF
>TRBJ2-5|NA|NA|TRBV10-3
TGTGCCATCAGTGAGTCCTGGGAAGAGACCCAGTACTTC
CAISESWEETQYF
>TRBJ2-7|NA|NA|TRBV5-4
TGTGCCAGCAGCTTCCTCCCCTCCTACGAGCAGTACTTC
CASSFLPSYEQYF
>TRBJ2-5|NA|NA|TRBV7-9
TGTGCCAGCAGCTTAGCGAATCGTTGGGGGGAGACCCAGTACTTC
CASSLANRWGETQYF
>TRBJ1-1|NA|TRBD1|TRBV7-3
TGTGCCAGCAGCTTTTTAGGGGGCGTTGGAAGAACTGAAGCTTTCTTT
CASSFLGGVGRTEAFF
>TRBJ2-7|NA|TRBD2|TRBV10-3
TGTGCCATCAGTGATGGTGGGCTAGCGGGGGGTAGCTTCTACGAGCAGTACTTC
CAISDGGLAGGSFYEQYF
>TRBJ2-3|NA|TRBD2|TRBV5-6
TGTGCCAGCAGCCAACTAGCGGGAGGGCCAAGGGATACGCAGTATTTT
CASSQLAGGPRDTQYF
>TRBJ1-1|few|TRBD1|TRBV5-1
TGCGCCAGCAGCTCGGACAGGGGCAGGACTGAAGCTTTCTTT
CASSSDRGRTEAFF
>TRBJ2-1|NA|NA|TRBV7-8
TGTGCCAGCGCTTCCCTTTCGCGATCTTTTACCAATGAGCAGTTCTTC
CASASLSRSFTNEQFF
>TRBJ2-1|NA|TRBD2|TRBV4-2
TGTGCCAGCAGCTACGGGACTAGGCCAAATGAGCAGTTCTTC
CASSYGTRPNEQFF
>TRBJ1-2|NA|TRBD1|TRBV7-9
TGTGCCAGCAGCTTAAGTTCAGGGGGACATGGCTACACCTTC
CASSLSSGGHGYTF
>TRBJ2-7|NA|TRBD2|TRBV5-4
TGTGCCAGCAGCTTGTATACTAGCGGGAGTGCCGACGAGCAGTACTTC
CASSLYTSGSADEQYF
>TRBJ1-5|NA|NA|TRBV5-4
TGTGCCAGCAGCGGGGGACCTAATAGCAATCAGCCCCAGCATTTT
CASSGGPNSNQPQHF
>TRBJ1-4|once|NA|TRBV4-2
TGTGCCAGCAGCCAGGGACAAAATAATGAAAAACTGTTTTTT
CASSQGQNNEKLFF
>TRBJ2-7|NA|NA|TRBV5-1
TGCGCCAGCAGCTTGGGGCTCCAGAGCTCCTACGAGCAGTACTTC
CASSLGLQSSYEQYF
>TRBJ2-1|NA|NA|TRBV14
TGTGCCAGCAGCCACCGACTCCACCCCAATACACGCCCTATTAATGAGCAGTTCTTC
CASSHRLHPNTRPINEQFF
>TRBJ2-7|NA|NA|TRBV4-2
TGTGCCAGCAGCCAAGCGCAGGGACCCTCTATCGAGCAGTACTTC
CASSQAQGPSIEQYF
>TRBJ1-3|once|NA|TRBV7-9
TGTGCCAGCAGCCCCCCCACAGGGAACTCTGGAAACACCATATATTTT
CASSPPTGNSGNTIYF
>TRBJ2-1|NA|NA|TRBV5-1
TGCGCCAGCAGCGCCGACAATAGCTCCCCCAATGAGCAGTTCTTC
CASSADNSSPNEQFF
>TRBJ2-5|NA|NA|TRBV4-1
TGCGCCAGCAGCCAAGATATGGTAAACTGGGTGGCCCAGTACTTC
CASSQDMVNWVAQYF
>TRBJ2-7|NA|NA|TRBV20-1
TGCAGTGCTTTAAAGTACTACGAGCAGTACTTC
CSALKYYEQYF
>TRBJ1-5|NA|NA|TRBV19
TGTGCCAGTAGTGGGACTATTAATCAGCCCCAGCATTTT
CASSGTINQPQHF
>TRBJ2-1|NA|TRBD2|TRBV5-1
TGCGCCAGCAGCTTGGGGGCGGGAGTGGGGAATGAGCAGTTCTTC
CASSLGAGVGNEQFF
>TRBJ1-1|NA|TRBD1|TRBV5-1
TGCGCCAGCAGCTCGGACAGGGATCTGACTGAAGCTTTCTTT
CASSSDRDLTEAFF
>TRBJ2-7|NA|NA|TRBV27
TGTGCCAGCAGTTACGGACAGACCTACGAGCAGTACTTC
CASSYGQTYEQYF
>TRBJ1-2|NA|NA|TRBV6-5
TGTGCCAGCGGGGGGTCCCTTTATGGCTACACCTTC
CASGGSLYGYTF
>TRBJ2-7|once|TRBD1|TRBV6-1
TGTGCCAGCAGTGAAGGGGTCGGACAGGGGTGGTACGAGCAGTACTTC
CASSEGVGQGWYEQYF
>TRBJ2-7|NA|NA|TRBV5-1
TGCGCCAGCAGCCCTGTGGGGGTCTCCTACGAGCAGTACTTC
CASSPVGVSYEQYF
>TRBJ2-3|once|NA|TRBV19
TGTGCCAGTAGTCGGAGGGCGCAGATCACAGATACGCAGTATTTT
CASSRRAQITDTQYF
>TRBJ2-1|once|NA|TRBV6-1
TGTGCCAGCAGTGAAGCAATTTACAATGAGCAGTTCTTC
CASSEAIYNEQFF
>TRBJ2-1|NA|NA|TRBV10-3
TGTGCCATCAGTGGCGGGGTCGGGGACAATGAGCAGTTCTTC
CAISGGVGDNEQFF
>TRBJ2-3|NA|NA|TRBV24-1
TGTGCCACCAGTGATGCAGGGACAGATACGCAGTATTTT
CATSDAGTDTQYF
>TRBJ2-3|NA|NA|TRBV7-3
TGTGCCAGCAGCTTAACGGCAAAGGCAGATACGCAGTATTTT
CASSLTAKADTQYF
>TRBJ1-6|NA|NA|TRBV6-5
TGTGCCAGCAGTTACTCGACCGGGGCCCATAATTCACCCCTCCACTTT
CASSYSTGAHNSPLHF
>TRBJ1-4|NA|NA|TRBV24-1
TGTGCCACCAGTGGCCCCGACAGTGGAACTTTTGAAAAACTGTTTTTT
CATSGPDSGTFEKLFF
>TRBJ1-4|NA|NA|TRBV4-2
TGTGCCAGCAGTCGCCACGGGACGGGCGTCACAACTAATGAAAAACTGTTTTTT
CASSRHGTGVTTNEKLFF
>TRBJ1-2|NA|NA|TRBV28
TGTGCCAGCAGTCCTATGACGACCGGGTATGGCTACACCTTC
CASSPMTTGYGYTF
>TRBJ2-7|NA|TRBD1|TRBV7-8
TGTGCCAGCAGCTATACAGGGGGCTACGAGCAGTACTTC
CASSYTGGYEQYF